This T cell receptor (beta chain) was found in a study of T cells after yellow fever vaccination. Background on the study: Preparation used SMART-Seq v4 Ultra Low Input for the low-cell-number fractions.

Template switching by 5'RACE produced TCR cDNA, adding a universal primer site and UMIs. One entry per CDR3 protein results from TCRdb running MiXCR on the 5' RACE reads. The sample contains some 300,000 distinct CDR3 sequences, more than 3% of which appear only once. This CDR3 has 14 residues. This clonotype was seen repeatedly, ten times or more. Sequence at one end of the junction differs from germline and may be a read error. The sequences come from PBMCs, collected on the day of the yellow fever booster vaccination. V gene TRBV12-3 or TRBV12-4 combines with J gene TRBJ1-2; D is unclear. This TCR was sampled from a man younger than 30 who received the YFV17D yellow fever vaccine. The CDR3 coding sequence is TGTGCCAGCAGTTTAGCAATCAGAGCCTATGCCTACACCTTC. Protein: CASSLAIRAYAYTF.